This entry features one T cell receptor (beta chain) sequence. This sample is drawn from a study of blood T cell repertoires in COVID-19. The table came from immunoSEQ multiplex PCR; TCRdb's copy has only in-frame clones and leaves some out. The table includes about 220,000 clones, approximately 78% detected once. Germline CDR1 and CDR2: SEHNR and FQNEAQ (reference sequence). V lost 3 bases, J lost 4 bases, and 5 bases stayed unmatched. This CDR3 has 15 amino acids. The rearrangement uses TRBV7-9 and TRBJ1-4; 7 positions agree with TRBD1. Input material: peripheral blood. This clonotype was sampled from a woman older than 75 with COVID-19, enrolled during active disease. CDR3 coding DNA: TGTGCCAGCAGCTTGAGGGGGCGGGGTAATGAAAAACTGTTTTTT. Amino acids: CASSLRGRGNEKLFF.